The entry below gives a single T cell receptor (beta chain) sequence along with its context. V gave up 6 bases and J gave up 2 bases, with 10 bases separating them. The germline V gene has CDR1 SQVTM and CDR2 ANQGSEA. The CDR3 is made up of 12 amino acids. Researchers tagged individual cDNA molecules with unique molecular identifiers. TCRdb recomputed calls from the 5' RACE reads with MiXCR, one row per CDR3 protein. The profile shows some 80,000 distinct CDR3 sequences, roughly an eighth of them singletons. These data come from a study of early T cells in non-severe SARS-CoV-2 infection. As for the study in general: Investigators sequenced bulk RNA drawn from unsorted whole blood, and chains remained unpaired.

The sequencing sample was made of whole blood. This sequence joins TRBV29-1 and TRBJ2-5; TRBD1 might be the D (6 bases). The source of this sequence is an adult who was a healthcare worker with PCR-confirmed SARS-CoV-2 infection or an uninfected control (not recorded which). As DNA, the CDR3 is TGCAGCGTCCACAGGGAGCAAGAGACCCAGTACTTC. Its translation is CSVHREQETQYF.